The T cell receptor beta chain described here comes from a study of cytomegalovirus exposure and HLA in healthy donors. Study results and caveats: Later analysis showed most CMV-associated TCR beta chains appearing HLA-restricted. The study recorded 164 TCR beta chains that were cytomegalovirus-associated. Follow-up analysis later connected one missense variant in DCLRE1C with trimming of TCR beta V- and J-genes.

As concerns this clone: Its antigen is currently unknown.

The PCR contained 60 Vbeta and 13 Jbeta primers. Profiling relied on immunoSEQ multiplex PCR, and the TCRdb table lists in-frame clones only, not all of them. The data contain nearly 95,000 clones, about four fifths of them singletons. Trimming removed 2 bases from V and 7 bases from J, with 14 bases in between. Germline V gives CDR1 GTSNPN, CDR2 SVGIG (reference sequence). This CDR3 is built from 13 residues. The chain employs TRBV30 and TRBJ1-1; D gene unclear. The TCR comes from a woman aged 40-49 years in good health and CMV-seronegative. The sequencing input was PBMCs. Written as DNA, the CDR3 is TGTGCCTGGAGTACATCTGGAGAGAATGAAGCTTTCTTT. This translates into CAWSTSGENEAFF.